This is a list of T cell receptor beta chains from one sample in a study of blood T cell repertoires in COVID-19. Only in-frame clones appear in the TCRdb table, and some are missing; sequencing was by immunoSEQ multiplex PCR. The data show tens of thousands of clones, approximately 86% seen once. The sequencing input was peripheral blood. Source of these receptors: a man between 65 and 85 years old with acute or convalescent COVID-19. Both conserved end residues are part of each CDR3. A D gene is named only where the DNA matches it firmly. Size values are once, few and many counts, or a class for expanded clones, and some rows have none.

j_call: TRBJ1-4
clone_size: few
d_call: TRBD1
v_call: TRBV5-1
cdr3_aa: CASSFKGAGNEKLFF
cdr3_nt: TGCGCCAGCAGCTTTAAGGGGGCGGGTAATGAAAAACTGTTTTTT

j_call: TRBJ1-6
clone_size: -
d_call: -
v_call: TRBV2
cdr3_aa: CASSEFRGDSPLHF
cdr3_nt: TGTGCCAGCAGTGAGTTCAGGGGAGATTCACCCCTCCACTTT

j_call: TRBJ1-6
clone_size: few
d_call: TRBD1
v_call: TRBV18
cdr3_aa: CASSPSPTGANSPLHF
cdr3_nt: TGTGCCAGCTCACCGAGTCCGACAGGGGCAAATTCACCCCTCCACTTT

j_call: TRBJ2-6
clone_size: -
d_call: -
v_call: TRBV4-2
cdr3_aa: CASSRRGRSGANVLTF
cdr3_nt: TGTGCCAGCAGTCGCAGGGGGAGGTCTGGGGCCAACGTCCTGACTTTC

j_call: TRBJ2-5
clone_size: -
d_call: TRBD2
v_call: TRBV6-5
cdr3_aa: CASSPYLAGQETQYF
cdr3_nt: TGTGCCAGCAGTCCTTACCTAGCGGGCCAAGAGACCCAGTACTTC

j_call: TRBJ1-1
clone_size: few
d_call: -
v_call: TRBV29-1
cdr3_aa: CSVAKGSMNTEAFF
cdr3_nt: TGCAGCGTTGCAAAGGGGTCGATGAACACTGAAGCTTTCTTT

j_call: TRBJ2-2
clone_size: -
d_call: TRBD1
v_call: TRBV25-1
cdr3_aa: CASQTSPGQGAAGELFF
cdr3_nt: TGTGCCAGCCAAACATCTCCGGGACAGGGGGCTGCCGGGGAGCTGTTTTTT

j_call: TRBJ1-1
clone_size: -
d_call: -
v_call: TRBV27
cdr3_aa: CASSPNSRGSEAFF
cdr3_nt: TGTGCCAGCAGTCCGAACTCACGTGGTTCTGAAGCTTTCTTT

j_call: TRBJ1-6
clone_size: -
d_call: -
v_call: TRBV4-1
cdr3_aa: CASSQEITLSGSPLHF
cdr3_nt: TGCGCCAGCAGCCAAGAAATTACCCTGAGCGGCTCACCCCTCCACTTT

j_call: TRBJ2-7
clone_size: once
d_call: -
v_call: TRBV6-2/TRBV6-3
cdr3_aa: CASSYSTGGYEQYF
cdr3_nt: TGTGCCAGCAGTTACTCGACAGGAGGCTACGAGCAGTACTTC

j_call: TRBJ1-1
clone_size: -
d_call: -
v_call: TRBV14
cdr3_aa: CASSRLQGSTEAFF
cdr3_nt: TGTGCCAGCAGCCGCCTACAGGGTAGTACTGAAGCTTTCTTT

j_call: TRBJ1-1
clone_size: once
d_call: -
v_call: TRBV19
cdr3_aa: CASTRRTESTEAFF
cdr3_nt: TGTGCCAGTACCAGACGGACAGAGAGCACTGAAGCTTTCTTT

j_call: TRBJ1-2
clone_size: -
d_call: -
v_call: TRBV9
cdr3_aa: CASSVGSGSYGYTF
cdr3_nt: TGTGCCAGCAGCGTAGGGTCGGGAAGCTATGGCTACACCTTC

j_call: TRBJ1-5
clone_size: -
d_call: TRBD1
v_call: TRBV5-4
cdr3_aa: CASSSGTDSNQPQHF
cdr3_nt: TGTGCCAGCAGCTCCGGGACAGATAGCAATCAGCCCCAGCATTTT

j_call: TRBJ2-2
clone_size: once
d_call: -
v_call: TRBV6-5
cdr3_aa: CASRLGPTGELFF
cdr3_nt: TGTGCCAGTAGACTGGGGCCGACCGGGGAGCTGTTTTTT

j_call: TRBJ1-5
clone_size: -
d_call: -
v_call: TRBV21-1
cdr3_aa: CAIAHRGPNQPQHF
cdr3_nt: TGTGCCATCGCCCACAGGGGGCCGAATCAGCCCCAGCATTTT

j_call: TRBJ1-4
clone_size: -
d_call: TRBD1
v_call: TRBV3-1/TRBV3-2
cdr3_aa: CASSPTDRDEKLFF
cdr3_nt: TGTGCCAGCAGCCCAACCGACAGGGATGAAAAACTGTTTTTT

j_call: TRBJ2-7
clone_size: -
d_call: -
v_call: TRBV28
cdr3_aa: CASSSPTYEQYF
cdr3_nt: TGTGCCAGCAGTTCGCCTACCTACGAGCAGTACTTC

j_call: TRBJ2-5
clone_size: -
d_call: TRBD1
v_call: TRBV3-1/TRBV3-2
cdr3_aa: CASSRQTGQGETQYF
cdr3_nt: TGTGCCAGCAGCCGCCAAACGGGACAGGGGGAGACCCAGTACTTC

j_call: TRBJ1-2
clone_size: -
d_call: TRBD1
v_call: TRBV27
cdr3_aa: CASSPQGQGKRGYTF
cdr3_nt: TGTGCCAGCAGTCCCCAGGGACAGGGGAAGAGGGGCTACACCTTC

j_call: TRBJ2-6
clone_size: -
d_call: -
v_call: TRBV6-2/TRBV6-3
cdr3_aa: CASSDYRVKEYSGANVLTF
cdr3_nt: TGTGCCAGCAGTGATTACAGGGTTAAGGAATACTCTGGGGCCAACGTCCTGACTTTC

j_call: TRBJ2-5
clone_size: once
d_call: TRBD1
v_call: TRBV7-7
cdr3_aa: CASSLSQGAFGETQYF
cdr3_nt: TGTGCCAGCAGCTTATCCCAGGGGGCGTTTGGAGAGACCCAGTACTTC

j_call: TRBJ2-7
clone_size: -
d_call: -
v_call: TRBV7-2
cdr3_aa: CASSLERYSYEQYF
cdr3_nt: TGTGCCAGCAGCTTAGAGCGATACTCCTACGAGCAGTACTTC

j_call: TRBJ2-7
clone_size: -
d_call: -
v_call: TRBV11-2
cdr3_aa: CASSLGQGPYEQYF
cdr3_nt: TGTGCCAGCAGCTTAGGGCAGGGCCCCTACGAGCAGTACTTC

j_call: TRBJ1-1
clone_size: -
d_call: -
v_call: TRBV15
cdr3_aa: CATSRDKRRSRVTEAFF
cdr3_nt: TGTGCCACCAGCAGAGATAAAAGACGGAGCCGCGTAACTGAAGCTTTCTTT

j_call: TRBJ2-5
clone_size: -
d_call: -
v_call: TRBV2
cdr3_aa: CASSIQGSKETQYF
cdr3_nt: TGTGCCAGCAGTATACAGGGATCGAAAGAGACCCAGTACTTC

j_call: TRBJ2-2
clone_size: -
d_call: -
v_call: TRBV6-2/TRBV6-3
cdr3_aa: CASSSRHRYTGELFF
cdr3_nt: TGTGCCAGCAGCTCTCGACATAGGTACACCGGGGAGCTGTTTTTT

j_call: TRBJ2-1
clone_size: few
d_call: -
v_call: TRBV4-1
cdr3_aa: CASSRIGASRNEQFF
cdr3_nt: TGCGCCAGCAGCCGCATAGGGGCGTCGAGAAATGAGCAGTTCTTC

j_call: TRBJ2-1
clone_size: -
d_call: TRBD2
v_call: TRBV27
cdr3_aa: CASSDGTSGNNEQFF
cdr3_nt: TGTGCCAGCAGCGATGGGACTAGCGGTAACAATGAGCAGTTCTTC

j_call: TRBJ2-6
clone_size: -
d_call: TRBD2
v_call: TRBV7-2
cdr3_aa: CASSSQTSGGSGANVLTF
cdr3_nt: TGTGCCAGCAGCTCCCAGACTAGCGGGGGATCTGGGGCCAACGTCCTGACTTTC

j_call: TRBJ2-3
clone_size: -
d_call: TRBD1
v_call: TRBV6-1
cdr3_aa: CASSETGADTQYF
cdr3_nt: TGTGCCAGCAGTGAGACAGGGGCAGATACGCAGTATTTT

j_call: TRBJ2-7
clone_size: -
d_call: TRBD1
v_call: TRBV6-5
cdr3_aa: CASSPPGTGIYEQYF
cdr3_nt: TGTGCCAGCAGTCCACCCGGGACAGGGATCTACGAGCAGTACTTC

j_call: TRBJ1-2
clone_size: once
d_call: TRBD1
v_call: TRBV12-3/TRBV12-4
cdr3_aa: CASSHDRGYGYTF
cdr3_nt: TGTGCCAGCAGTCATGACAGGGGGTATGGCTACACCTTC

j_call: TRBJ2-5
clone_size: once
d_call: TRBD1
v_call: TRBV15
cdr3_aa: CATSSPVGGSPSQETQYF
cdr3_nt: TGTGCCACCAGCAGCCCGGTAGGGGGCAGCCCCTCTCAAGAGACCCAGTACTTC

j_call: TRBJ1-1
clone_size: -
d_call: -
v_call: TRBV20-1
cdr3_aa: CSATRETEAFF
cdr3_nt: TGCAGTGCTACGAGGGAAACTGAAGCTTTCTTT

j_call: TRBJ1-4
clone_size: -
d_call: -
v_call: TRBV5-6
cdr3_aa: CASSTLQTVGGEKLFF
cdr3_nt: TGTGCCAGCAGCACACTCCAGACAGTAGGGGGTGAAAAACTGTTTTTT

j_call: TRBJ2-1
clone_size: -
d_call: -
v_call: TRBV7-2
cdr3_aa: CASSLVGGEQFF
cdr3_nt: TGTGCCAGCAGCTTAGTGGGGGGTGAGCAGTTCTTC

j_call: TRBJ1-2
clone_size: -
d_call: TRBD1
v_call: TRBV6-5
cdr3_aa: CASKSTGGGGYTF
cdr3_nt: TGTGCCAGCAAATCGACAGGGGGTGGCGGCTACACCTTC

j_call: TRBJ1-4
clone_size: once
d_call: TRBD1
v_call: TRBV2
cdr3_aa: CASRTIPGQGRNEKLFF
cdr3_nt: TGTGCCAGCCGAACAATTCCGGGACAGGGGCGAAATGAAAAACTGTTTTTT

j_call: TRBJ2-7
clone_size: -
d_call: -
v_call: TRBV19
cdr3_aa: CASSIGSNGEQYF
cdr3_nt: TGTGCCAGTAGTATAGGAAGCAATGGCGAGCAGTACTTC

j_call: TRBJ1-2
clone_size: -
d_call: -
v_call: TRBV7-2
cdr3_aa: CASSFQGTDGYTF
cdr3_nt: TGTGCCAGCAGCTTCCAGGGGACCGATGGCTACACCTTC

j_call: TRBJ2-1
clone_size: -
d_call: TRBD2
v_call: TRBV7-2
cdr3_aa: CASSLAASGSLSYNEQFF
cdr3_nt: TGTGCCAGCAGCTTAGCGGCTAGCGGGAGTCTGTCCTACAATGAGCAGTTCTTC

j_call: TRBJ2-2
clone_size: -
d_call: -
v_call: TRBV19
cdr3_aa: CASIRRDTGELFF
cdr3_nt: TGTGCCAGTATACGGAGGGACACCGGGGAGCTGTTTTTT

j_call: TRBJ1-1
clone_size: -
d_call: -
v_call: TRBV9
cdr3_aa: CASSTGWSAEAFF
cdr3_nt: TGTGCCAGCAGTACAGGGTGGAGCGCTGAAGCTTTCTTT

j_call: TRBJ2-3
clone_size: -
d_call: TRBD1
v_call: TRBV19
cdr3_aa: CASTLGQDADTQYF
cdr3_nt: TGTGCCAGTACACTGGGACAGGATGCAGATACGCAGTATTTT

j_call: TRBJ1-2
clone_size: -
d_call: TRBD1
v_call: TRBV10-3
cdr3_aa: CAISTSDRVNYGYTF
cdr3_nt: TGTGCCATCAGCACATCGGACAGGGTGAACTATGGCTACACCTTC

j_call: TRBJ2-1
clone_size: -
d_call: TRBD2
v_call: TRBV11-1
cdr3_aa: CASSLRRGTNNEQFF
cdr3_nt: TGTGCCAGCAGCTTACGGCGGGGGACCAACAATGAGCAGTTCTTC

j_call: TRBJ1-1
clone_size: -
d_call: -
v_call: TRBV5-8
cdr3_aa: CASSPGFFTEAFF
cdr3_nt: TGTGCCAGCAGCCCAGGGTTTTTCACTGAAGCTTTCTTT

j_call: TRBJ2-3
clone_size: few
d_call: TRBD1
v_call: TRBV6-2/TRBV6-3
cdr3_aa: CASSYNGQGAPDTQYF
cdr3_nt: TGTGCCAGCAGTTACAACGGACAGGGGGCACCAGATACGCAGTATTTT

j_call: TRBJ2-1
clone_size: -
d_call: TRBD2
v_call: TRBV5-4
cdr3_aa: CASSSSGGLDEQFF
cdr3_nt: TGTGCCAGCAGCTCTAGCGGGGGGTTGGATGAGCAGTTCTTC

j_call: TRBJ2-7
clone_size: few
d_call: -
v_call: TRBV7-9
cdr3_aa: CASSLKIPSGYEQYF
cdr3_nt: TGTGCCAGCAGCTTAAAAATACCCTCGGGGTACGAGCAGTACTTC